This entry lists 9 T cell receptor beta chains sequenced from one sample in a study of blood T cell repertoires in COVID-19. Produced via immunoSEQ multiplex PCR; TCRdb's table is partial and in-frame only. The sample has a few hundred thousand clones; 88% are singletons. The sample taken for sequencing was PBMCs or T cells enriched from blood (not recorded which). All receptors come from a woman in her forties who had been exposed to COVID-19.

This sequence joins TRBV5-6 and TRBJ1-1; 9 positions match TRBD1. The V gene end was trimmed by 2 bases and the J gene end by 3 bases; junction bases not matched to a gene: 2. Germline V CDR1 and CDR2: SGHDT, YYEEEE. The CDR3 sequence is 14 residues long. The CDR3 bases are TGTGCCAGCAGCTTCGGGACAGGGCACACTGAAGCTTTCTTT. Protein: CASSFGTGHTEAFF.

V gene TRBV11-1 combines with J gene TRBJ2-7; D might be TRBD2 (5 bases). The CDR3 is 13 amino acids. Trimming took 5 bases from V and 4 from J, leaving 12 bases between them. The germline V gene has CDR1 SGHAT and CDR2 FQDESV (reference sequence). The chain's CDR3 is CASSNGVLYEQYF. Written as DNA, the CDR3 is TGTGCCAGCAGCAACGGGGTCCTTTACGAGCAGTACTTC.

The DNA for the CDR3 is TGTGCCAGCAGCCAAGACCGGACAGGGACCTATGGCTACACCTTC. It specifies CASSQDRTGTYGYTF. The chain carries TRBV14 and TRBJ1-2; 8 bases are a match to TRBD1. The CDR3 sequence is 15 residues long. The J segment lost 4 bases and the V segment lost 0 bases, leaving 4 bases of the junction unmatched. Looked up from germline, CDR1 is SGHDN and CDR2 is FVKESK.

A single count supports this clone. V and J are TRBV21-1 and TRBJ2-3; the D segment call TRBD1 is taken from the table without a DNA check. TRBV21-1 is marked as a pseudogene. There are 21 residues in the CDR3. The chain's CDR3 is CASSKNPGTGFENPYPDTQYF. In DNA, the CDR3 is TGTGCCAGCAGCAAAAACCCAGGGACAGGGTTCGAGAACCCCTATCCGGATACGCAGTATTTT.

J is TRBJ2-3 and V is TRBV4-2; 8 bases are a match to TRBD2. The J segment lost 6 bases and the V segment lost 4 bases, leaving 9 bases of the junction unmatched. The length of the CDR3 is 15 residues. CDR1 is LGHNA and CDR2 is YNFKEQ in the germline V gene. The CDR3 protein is CASSPPGLVEDTQYF. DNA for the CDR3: TGTGCCAGCAGCCCCCCGGGACTAGTGGAGGATACGCAGTATTTT.

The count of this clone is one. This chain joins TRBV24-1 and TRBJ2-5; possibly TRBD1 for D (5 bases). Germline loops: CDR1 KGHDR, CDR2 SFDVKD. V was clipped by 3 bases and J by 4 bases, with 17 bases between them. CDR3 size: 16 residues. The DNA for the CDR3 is TGTGCCACCAGTGATCTAGACGCAGGGATAGGAGAGACCCAGTACTTC. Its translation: CATSDLDAGIGETQYF.

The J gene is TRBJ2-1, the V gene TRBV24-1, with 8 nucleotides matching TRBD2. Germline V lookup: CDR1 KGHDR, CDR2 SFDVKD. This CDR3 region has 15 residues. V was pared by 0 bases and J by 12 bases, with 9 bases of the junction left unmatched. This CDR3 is CATSDLTRGAQGQFF. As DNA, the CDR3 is TGTGCCACCAGTGATTTGACGCGGGGGGCTCAAGGGCAGTTCTTC.

CDR3 sequence reads: CAWLLEGPGVDNSPLHF. The CDR3 DNA follows: TGTGCCTGGCTTCTAGAGGGTCCAGGGGTTGATAATTCACCCCTCCACTTT. The chain combines TRBV30 with TRBJ1-6, with D perhaps TRBD1 (6 bases). Per the germline V gene, CDR1 is GTSNPN and CDR2 is SVGIG (reference sequence). This CDR3 is 17 amino acids long. The germline V and J ends were trimmed by 5 bases and 5 bases, with 22 bases remaining between them.

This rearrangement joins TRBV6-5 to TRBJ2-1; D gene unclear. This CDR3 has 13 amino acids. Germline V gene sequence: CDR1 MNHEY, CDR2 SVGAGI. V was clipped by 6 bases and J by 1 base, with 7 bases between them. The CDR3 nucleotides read TGTGCCAGCAGAGTGGAGTCCTACAATGAGCAGTTCTTC. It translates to CASRVESYNEQFF.